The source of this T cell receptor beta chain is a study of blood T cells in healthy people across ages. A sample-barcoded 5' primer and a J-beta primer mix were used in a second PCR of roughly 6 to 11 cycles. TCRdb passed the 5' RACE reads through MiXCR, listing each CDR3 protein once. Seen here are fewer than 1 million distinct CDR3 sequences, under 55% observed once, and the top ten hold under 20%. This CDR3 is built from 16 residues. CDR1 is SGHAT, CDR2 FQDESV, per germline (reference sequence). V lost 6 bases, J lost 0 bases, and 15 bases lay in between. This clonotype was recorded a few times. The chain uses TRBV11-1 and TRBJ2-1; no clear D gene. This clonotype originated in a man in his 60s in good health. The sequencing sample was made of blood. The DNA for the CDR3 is TGTGCCAGCAGTCTTAGAAGGAGAAGCTCCTACAATGAGCAGTTCTTC. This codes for CASSLRRRSSYNEQFF. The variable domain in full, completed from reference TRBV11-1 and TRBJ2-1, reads EAEVAQSPRYKITEKSQAVAFWCDPISGHATLYWYRQILGQGPELLVQFQDESVVDDSQLPKDRFSAERLKGVDSTLKIQPAELGDSAMYLCASSLRRRSSYNEQFFGPGTRLTVL.